This entry lists 28 T cell receptor beta chains sequenced from one sample in a study of beta chain features in type 1 diabetes. Broader study findings: Patients with Type 1 diabetes showed moderately but significantly shorter TCRB CDR3s in all four CD4+ subsets.

The antigens of these receptors remain unknown. All of the isolated RNA was reverse transcribed, so expressed TCRB transcripts were sequenced. Sequencing used immunoSEQ multiplex PCR; TCRdb keeps in-frame clones, though not all of them. The sample lists more than 300,000 clones, about 12% occurring once. What was sequenced was naive CD4+ T cells from blood. The receptors derive from a woman in her late teens or twenties with type 1 diabetes.

The table lists this clone with a few counts. The CDR3 loop reads CASSILSRGNPNQPQHF. The CDR3 nucleotides read TGTGCCAGTAGTATCCTCTCTCGGGGGAACCCCAATCAGCCCCAGCATTTT. V is TRBV19 and J is TRBJ1-5; maybe TRBD1 (5 bases). V lost 3 bases and J lost 3, with 18 bases in between. The CDR3 length is 17 residues. CDR1 and CDR2 from the germline V gene are LNHDA and SQIVND (reference sequence).

The chain carries TRBV28 and TRBJ2-3; D perhaps matches TRBD1 (6 bases). Trimming took off 6 bases at V and 2 bases at J, with 15 bases between the two ends. Germline loops: CDR1 MDHEN, CDR2 SYDVKM. CDR3 length: 15 amino acids. This chain's CDR3 is CASRPDRIPTDTQYF. CDR3 in DNA: TGTGCCAGCAGACCTGACAGGATCCCCACAGATACGCAGTATTTT.

The V call is TRBV9, the J call TRBJ2-7; TRBD2 matches at 8 bases. The CDR3 runs to 16 residues. CDR1 and CDR2 from the germline V gene are SGDLS and YYNGEE. J gave up 2 bases and V 0 bases, and 7 bases lay outside the gene matches. CDR3 sequence reads: CASSVEDSGVPYEQYF. The CDR3, as DNA: TGTGCCAGCAGCGTAGAAGATAGCGGGGTCCCCTACGAGCAGTACTTC.

CDR3 region: CASSLVSGGNGYTF. CDR3 in DNA: TGCGCCAGCAGCTTGGTTTCGGGCGGGAATGGCTACACCTTC. The chain joins TRBV5-1 to TRBJ1-2; D is undetermined. The ends were cut back, 0 bases at V and 6 bases at J, with 12 bases in the middle. Germline V gene lookup returns CDR1 SGHRS and CDR2 YFSETQ. The CDR3 runs 14 residues.

This clone was detected a few times. The V call is TRBV20-1, the J call TRBJ2-5; no firm D call. Trimming removed 6 bases from V and 4 bases from J, with 9 bases in between. The CDR3 has 11 residues. Germline-derived CDR1 and CDR2 are DFQATT and SNEGSKA (reference sequence). This CDR3 reads CSAGEVETQYF. Written as DNA, the CDR3 is TGCAGTGCCGGCGAGGTAGAGACCCAGTACTTC.

The V gene is TRBV5-1, the J gene TRBJ2-7; D is unclear. The germline gives CDR1 SGHRS, CDR2 YFSETQ. The CDR3 totals 16 residues. The V end was cut by 5 bases, the J end by 7 bases, with 25 bases between. The CDR3 DNA sequence: TGCGCCAGCAGTATGTTTACCTCCGTGACTCTACGGGAGCAGTACTTC. Protein: CASSMFTSVTLREQYF.

This clone occurred a few times. Other nucleotide sequences in the sample specify the same CDR3. This chain uses TRBV5-1 with TRBJ2-1; weak D call: TRBD2 (6 bases). V was trimmed by 2 bases and J by 0 bases, leaving 9 bases between them. The CDR3 is made up of 15 amino acids. Germline V CDR1 and CDR2: SGHRS, YFSETQ. The CDR3 reads CASSLAGSSYNEQFF. The CDR3, as DNA: TGCGCCAGCAGCTTAGCGGGCAGCTCCTACAATGAGCAGTTCTTC.

Comments on this clone: This sample includes further DNA sequences coding for the same CDR3. The chain is built from TRBV29-1 and TRBJ2-5; 9 positions agree with TRBD1. Germline V gene sequence: CDR1 SQVTM, CDR2 ANQGSEA. There are 11 residues in the CDR3. The V gene end was trimmed by 7 bases and the J gene end by 4 bases; junction bases not matched to a gene: 1. The CDR3 bases are TGCAGCGCGACAGGGGGAGAGACCCAGTACTTC. Its translation is CSATGGETQYF. Combining the CDR3 with reference TRBV29-1 and TRBJ2-5 gives the whole variable domain SAVISQKPSRDICQRGTSLTIQCQVDSQVTMMFWYRQQPGQSLTLIATANQGSEATYESGFVIDKFPISRPNLTFSTLTVSNMSPEDSSIYLCSATGGETQYFGPGTRLLVL.

This rearrangement joins TRBV5-1 to TRBJ2-2; 13 bases map to TRBD2. In germline, CDR1 is SGHRS, CDR2 YFSETQ. Trimming cost V 0 bases and J 0 bases; bases outside gene matches: 5. CDR3 length: 19 amino acids. CDR3 region: CASSLDGLAGASNTGELFF. DNA for the CDR3: TGCGCCAGCAGCTTGGACGGACTAGCGGGGGCCTCGAACACCGGGGAGCTGTTTTTT.

The V gene is TRBV9, the J gene TRBJ2-1, with D tentatively TRBD1 (7 bases). Germline V gives CDR1 SGDLS, CDR2 YYNGEE. V was cut by 0 bases and J by 6 bases, with 16 bases left in between. The CDR3 runs to 16 residues. The CDR3 spells CASSVETARGVNEQFF. CDR3 nucleotide sequence: TGTGCCAGCAGCGTAGAAACTGCCAGGGGGGTCAATGAGCAGTTCTTC.

This rearrangement joins TRBV4-3 to TRBJ2-1, with TRBD2 matching over 9 bases. The ends lost 2 bases at V and 4 bases at J; junction bases unmatched: 3. There are 15 residues in the CDR3. The germline V gene encodes CDR1 LGHNA and CDR2 YSLEER. The CDR3 nucleotides are TGCGCCAGCAGCCAAAGCACTAGCGGGTACAATGAGCAGTTCTTC. It encodes CASSQSTSGYNEQFF.

V usage is TRBV11-3 and J usage is TRBJ2-7; 14 nucleotides align to TRBD2. Germline loops: CDR1 SGHNT, CDR2 YENEEA. The CDR3 runs to 15 residues. V trimming: 5 bases; J trimming: 5 bases; junction bases outside the gene matches: 5. The CDR3 sequence is CASSARTSGGHEQYF. CDR3 in DNA: TGTGCCAGCAGCGCCCGGACTAGCGGGGGGCACGAGCAGTACTTC. Based on the CDR3 plus reference TRBV11-3 and TRBJ2-7, the full variable domain is EAGVVQSPRYKIIEKKQPVAFWCNPISGHNTLYWYLQNLGQGPELLIRYENEEAVDDSQLPKDRFSAERLKGVDSTLKIQPAELGDSAVYLCASSARTSGGHEQYFGPGTRLTVT.

J is TRBJ2-2 and V is TRBV6-5; D remains ambiguous. From germline, CDR1 is MNHEY and CDR2 SVGAGI. The CDR3 length is 14 residues. V was trimmed by 2 bases and J by 1 base, leaving 5 bases between them. The CDR3 bases are TGTGCCAGCAGTTACCGGTGGAACACCGGGGAGCTGTTTTTT. Its protein is CASSYRWNTGELFF.

The rearrangement links TRBV9 to TRBJ1-5, with D possibly TRBD1 on 5 matching bases. The CDR3 is made up of 14 amino acids. Trimming removed 3 bases from V and 3 bases from J, with 10 bases in between. The germline V gene encodes CDR1 SGDLS and CDR2 YYNGEE. CDR3 protein: CASSAQGLNQPQHF. As DNA, the CDR3 is TGTGCCAGCAGCGCCCAGGGCCTCAATCAGCCCCAGCATTTT.

The chain has TRBV9 and TRBJ1-1; D gene uncertain. Germline V gene data show CDR1 as SGDLS and CDR2 as YYNGEE. The V gene lost 3 bases and the J gene lost 2 bases, with 8 bases spanning the gap. The CDR3 runs 13 residues. The CDR3 region has the DNA TGTGCCAGCAGCGCCAGTTTTAACACTGAAGCTTTCTTT. It encodes CASSASFNTEAFF. Complete variable domain (other parts from reference TRBV9 and TRBJ1-1): DSGVTQTPKHLITATGQRVTLRCSPRSGDLSVYWYQQSLDQGLQFLIQYYNGEERAKGNILERFSAQQFPDLHSELNLSSLELGDSALYFCASSASFNTEAFFGQGTRLTVV.

The V gene is TRBV2, the J gene TRBJ2-7; 10 nucleotides line up with TRBD1. CDR1 and CDR2 from the germline V gene are SNHLY and FYNNEI. The CDR3 contains 11 residues. For the CDR3, the DNA is TGTGCGGACAGGGGGGAATACGAGCAGTACTTC. This codes for CADRGEYEQYF.

The chain has TRBV5-1 and TRBJ1-1, with 8 bases lining up with TRBD1. Germline V gene lookup returns CDR1 SGHRS and CDR2 YFSETQ. Losses at the gene ends were 4 bases for V and 0 bases for J; bases not matched to a gene: 5. The CDR3 length is 15 residues. This chain's CDR3 is CASSLGQALNTEAFF. Here the CDR3 DNA reads TGCGCCAGCAGCCTGGGACAGGCCTTGAACACTGAAGCTTTCTTT.

The V call is TRBV4-3, the J call TRBJ2-1, with TRBD2 identical over 8 bases. The CDR3 totals 13 residues. Unmatched junction bases numbered 4, after V lost 3 bases and J lost 9 bases. In germline, CDR1 is LGHNA, CDR2 YSLEER. CDR3 region: CASSQAGGGEQFF. DNA for the CDR3: TGCGCCAGCAGCCAGGCGGGAGGCGGTGAGCAGTTCTTC.

The V call is TRBV7-7, the J call TRBJ1-3; D is possibly TRBD1 (5 bases). This CDR3 contains 14 residues. Germline V gives CDR1 SSHAT, CDR2 FNYEAQ (reference sequence). The ends were cut back, 4 bases at V and 0 bases at J, with 7 bases in the middle. The CDR3 sequence is CASSSTASGNTIYF. CDR3 bases: TGTGCCAGCAGCTCGACAGCCTCTGGAAACACCATATATTTT.

This clone was recorded a few times. J is TRBJ2-5 and V is TRBV5-1; 7 nucleotides line up with TRBD1. This CDR3 comprises 14 residues. The V segment lost 4 bases and the J segment 1 base; nucleotides outside the gene matches: 4. Germline CDR1 and CDR2: SGHRS and YFSETQ. The CDR3 sequence: CASSAGTVQETQYF. The CDR3 DNA reads TGCGCCAGCAGCGCCGGGACAGTCCAAGAGACCCAGTACTTC.

This clone was seen more than once but under ten times. This chain uses TRBV7-9 with TRBJ2-5, with D perhaps TRBD2 (6 bases). CDR1 is SEHNR, CDR2 FQNEAQ, per germline (reference sequence). V was trimmed by 5 bases and J by 2 bases, leaving 15 bases between them. CDR3 length equals 15 residues. Here the CDR3 DNA reads TGTGCCAGCAGCCTCCGCGGTGGGGGGCAAGAGACCCAGTACTTC. This translates into CASSLRGGGQETQYF.

The table lists this clone with a few counts. V gene TRBV11-3 combines with J gene TRBJ1-2; D perhaps matches TRBD1 (6 bases). V was trimmed by 8 bases and J by 7 bases, leaving 14 bases between them. The germline V gene encodes CDR1 SGHNT and CDR2 YENEEA. The CDR3 contains 12 residues. The chain's CDR3 is CASLGGAAGYTF. For the CDR3, the DNA is TGTGCCAGCCTAGGGGGGGCAGCTGGCTACACCTTC.

This clone has a handful of counts. Other nucleotide sequences in the sample specify the same CDR3. J is TRBJ2-7 and V is TRBV29-1; D possibly corresponds to TRBD1 (8 bases). The length of the CDR3 is 12 residues. V gave up 7 bases and J gave up 3 bases, with 13 bases separating them. CDR1 and CDR2 (germline): SQVTM, ANQGSEA. The CDR3 DNA follows: TGCAGCGCAACAGGGGGGGGCTACGAGCAGTACTTC. This gives the protein CSATGGGYEQYF.

This clone was seen more than once but under ten times. The identical CDR3 is also encoded by other nucleotide sequences in the sample. J is TRBJ2-7 and V is TRBV7-3; 7 bases line up with TRBD2. The CDR3 loop spans 14 amino acids. The germline V gene has CDR1 SGHTA and CDR2 FQGTGA. V gave up 5 bases and J gave up 0 bases; unmatched junction bases: 4. DNA for the CDR3: TGTGCCAGCAGCCCTTCTAGCGGCTCCTACGAGCAGTACTTC. This encodes CASSPSSGSYEQYF.

This chain connects TRBV6-5 to TRBJ1-4; tentative D call: TRBD1 (5 bases). V lost 6 bases and J lost 8, with 10 bases in between. The CDR3 covers 12 residues. Germline V gene sequence: CDR1 MNHEY, CDR2 SVGAGI. The CDR3 nucleotides read TGTGCCAGCAGGGGGGAGGAGGAAAAACTGTTTTTT. It codes for CASRGEEEKLFF.

Written as DNA, the CDR3 is TGTGCCAGCAGCTTGGGCCCGACAGTACAGGACGAGCAGTACTTC. It is translated as CASSLGPTVQDEQYF. This rearrangement joins TRBV7-9 to TRBJ2-7, with D possibly being TRBD1 (5 bases). There are 15 residues in the CDR3. Looked up from germline, CDR1 is SEHNR and CDR2 is FQNEAQ (reference sequence). V lost 3 bases, J lost 5 bases, and 17 bases lay in between.

In its sample, this clone was seen a few times. The rearrangement uses TRBV15 and TRBJ2-6, with TRBD1 matching over 11 bases. V shed 5 bases, J shed 4 bases, and the junction held 7 bases outside the gene matches. CDR3 size: 17 residues. Germline V gives CDR1 LNHNV, CDR2 YYDKDF (reference sequence). The CDR3 spells CATSAGQGARGANVLTF. The CDR3 region has the DNA TGTGCCACCAGCGCCGGACAGGGGGCGCGAGGGGCCAACGTCCTGACTTTC.

This clone was counted between two and nine times. This rearrangement joins TRBV7-2 to TRBJ2-7; D is uncertain. The CDR3 sequence is 11 residues long. V lost 3 bases and J lost 3, with 3 bases in between. Per the germline V gene, CDR1 is SGHTA and CDR2 is FQGNSA. CDR3 sequence reads: CASSFSYEQYF. The CDR3 DNA follows: TGTGCCAGCAGCTTCAGCTACGAGCAGTACTTC.